Listed below are T cell receptor beta chains from one sample, sequenced in a study of control samples from healthy donors and cancer patients. Clones were read by immunoSEQ multiplex PCR, and TCRdb kept only the in-frame ones, dropping some. This table holds over 150,000 clones, around 94% found once. The sample comprised blood. These receptors were obtained from a man younger than 40 in good health. Each CDR3 is given with its conserved first and last residue. The D gene is left open where the match is weak. Size is omitted from some rows. Given values are once, few, many or a class for expanded clones.

D gene: NA
V gene: TRBV27
clone size: NA
J gene: TRBJ2-7
CDR3 DNA: TGTGCCAGCAGACGTGGGCAGAGTAGCTACGAGCAGTACTTC
CDR3 protein: CASRRGQSSYEQYF

D gene: NA
V gene: TRBV9
clone size: NA
J gene: TRBJ2-5
CDR3 DNA: TGTGCCAGCAGCGTAGGTACAGTTCAAGAGACCCAGTACTTC
CDR3 protein: CASSVGTVQETQYF

D gene: TRBD1
V gene: TRBV5-4
clone size: NA
J gene: TRBJ1-2
CDR3 DNA: TGTGCCAGCAGCATACCGACAGGGAGTCGTGGCTACACCTTC
CDR3 protein: CASSIPTGSRGYTF

D gene: NA
V gene: TRBV2
clone size: NA
J gene: TRBJ1-5
CDR3 DNA: TGTGCCAGCAGTCAATACATGGATCAGCCCCAGCATTTT
CDR3 protein: CASSQYMDQPQHF

D gene: NA
V gene: TRBV19
clone size: NA
J gene: TRBJ2-3
CDR3 DNA: TGTGCCAGTAGTGGGGGGCTAAACCCAGATACGCAGTATTTT
CDR3 protein: CASSGGLNPDTQYF

D gene: TRBD1
V gene: TRBV18
clone size: once
J gene: TRBJ1-2
CDR3 DNA: TGTGCCAGCTCACCAGGGAACAGGGGGGCCTATGGCTACACCTTC
CDR3 protein: CASSPGNRGAYGYTF

D gene: NA
V gene: TRBV10-1
clone size: once
J gene: TRBJ1-2
CDR3 DNA: TGCGCCAGCAGCCCGGACCGAATGAGCTATGGCTACACCTTC
CDR3 protein: CASSPDRMSYGYTF

D gene: NA
V gene: TRBV12-5
clone size: NA
J gene: TRBJ2-2
CDR3 DNA: TGTGCTAGTGGCCCAGAGCAGTCGGAAGGGAACACCGGGGAGCTGTTTTTT
CDR3 protein: CASGPEQSEGNTGELFF

D gene: TRBD1
V gene: TRBV6-2/TRBV6-3
clone size: NA
J gene: TRBJ1-5
CDR3 DNA: TGTGCCAGCAGTTCCGCCGGACAGGGGTTGAGCAATCAGCCCCAGCATTTT
CDR3 protein: CASSSAGQGLSNQPQHF

D gene: NA
V gene: TRBV15
clone size: NA
J gene: TRBJ2-4
CDR3 DNA: TGTGCCACCAGCAGAGATCTAGGTGTCGGAAGACGGCAGTACTTC
CDR3 protein: CATSRDLGVGRRQYF

D gene: NA
V gene: TRBV5-4
clone size: NA
J gene: TRBJ2-3
CDR3 DNA: TGTGCCAGCAGCTTGCTCGGGATCTCAACCCAAAGCACAGATACGCAGTATTTT
CDR3 protein: CASSLLGISTQSTDTQYF

D gene: NA
V gene: TRBV28
clone size: NA
J gene: TRBJ2-7
CDR3 DNA: TGTGCCAGCAGGTCCGTGGGGTGGTCCTACGAGCAGTACTTC
CDR3 protein: CASRSVGWSYEQYF

D gene: TRBD2
V gene: TRBV9
clone size: NA
J gene: TRBJ2-5
CDR3 DNA: TGTGCCAGCAGCGTAGGAGGATGGGCGGGAGGGGAGACCCAGTACTTC
CDR3 protein: CASSVGGWAGGETQYF

D gene: TRBD2
V gene: TRBV2
clone size: NA
J gene: TRBJ2-5
CDR3 DNA: TGTGCCAGCAGTGGTTCTAGCGGGGGGAACCAAGAGACCCAGTACTTC
CDR3 protein: CASSGSSGGNQETQYF

D gene: NA
V gene: TRBV7-2
clone size: NA
J gene: TRBJ2-7
CDR3 DNA: TGTGCCAGCGGCGCGGGCCGCCTATACGAGCAGTACTTC
CDR3 protein: CASGAGRLYEQYF

D gene: NA
V gene: TRBV5-6
clone size: NA
J gene: TRBJ2-1
CDR3 DNA: TGTGCCAGCAGCTTGGGGACAACATACAATGAGCAGTTCTTC
CDR3 protein: CASSLGTTYNEQFF

D gene: NA
V gene: TRBV6-1
clone size: NA
J gene: TRBJ2-7
CDR3 DNA: TGTGCCAGCAGTGATGGCCACGAGCAGTACTTC
CDR3 protein: CASSDGHEQYF

D gene: TRBD2
V gene: TRBV5-4
clone size: NA
J gene: TRBJ2-3
CDR3 DNA: TGTGCCAGCAGCCCGTGGACTAGCGGCACAGATACGCAGTATTTT
CDR3 protein: CASSPWTSGTDTQYF

D gene: NA
V gene: TRBV5-5
clone size: NA
J gene: TRBJ2-5
CDR3 DNA: TGTGCCAGCAGCCCCGGGGCGGGGGCAGAGACCCAGTACTTC
CDR3 protein: CASSPGAGAETQYF

D gene: TRBD2
V gene: TRBV18
clone size: NA
J gene: TRBJ2-3
CDR3 DNA: TGTGCCAGCTCACCTCAACTAGCGGGCACAGATACGCAGTATTTT
CDR3 protein: CASSPQLAGTDTQYF

D gene: NA
V gene: TRBV24-1
clone size: NA
J gene: TRBJ1-2
CDR3 DNA: TGTGCCACCAGTGATTTCGGCAGGGCCGGTTATGGCTACACCTTC
CDR3 protein: CATSDFGRAGYGYTF

D gene: NA
V gene: TRBV12-5
clone size: NA
J gene: TRBJ2-5
CDR3 DNA: TGTGCTAGTGGTTTGGTAGATGACGGTGACTCTCCTAACCAAGAGACCCAGTACTTC
CDR3 protein: CASGLVDDGDSPNQETQYF

D gene: NA
V gene: TRBV6-1
clone size: NA
J gene: TRBJ1-2
CDR3 DNA: TGTGCCAGCAGTGAAGTAGGGGCCCTCCGGTATGGCTACACCTTC
CDR3 protein: CASSEVGALRYGYTF

D gene: TRBD1
V gene: TRBV30
clone size: once
J gene: TRBJ2-7
CDR3 DNA: TGTGCCATGGTAGGGACAGCTTCCTACGAGCAGTACTTC
CDR3 protein: CAMVGTASYEQYF

D gene: TRBD1
V gene: TRBV27
clone size: once
J gene: TRBJ2-2
CDR3 DNA: TGTGCCAGCAGTTCCAGACAGGGGAACACCGGGGAGCTGTTTTTT
CDR3 protein: CASSSRQGNTGELFF

D gene: NA
V gene: TRBV29-1
clone size: NA
J gene: TRBJ1-3
CDR3 DNA: TGCAGCGTTTTACAGGCTGGAAACACCATATATTTT
CDR3 protein: CSVLQAGNTIYF

D gene: TRBD2
V gene: TRBV28
clone size: NA
J gene: TRBJ2-1
CDR3 DNA: TGTGCCAGCAGCCCGACTAGCGGGAGGAACAATGAGCAGTTCTTC
CDR3 protein: CASSPTSGRNNEQFF

D gene: NA
V gene: TRBV27
clone size: once
J gene: TRBJ1-6
CDR3 DNA: TGTGCCAGCAGTTTAGGGTATTCACCCCTCCACTTT
CDR3 protein: CASSLGYSPLHF

D gene: NA
V gene: TRBV29-1
clone size: NA
J gene: TRBJ1-1
CDR3 DNA: TGCAGCGTTGGCGGGAAGAACACTGAAGCTTTCTTT
CDR3 protein: CSVGGKNTEAFF

D gene: TRBD1
V gene: TRBV29-1
clone size: NA
J gene: TRBJ2-7
CDR3 DNA: TGCAGCGCGCAAAACAGGGGGGTTTACGAGCAGTACTTC
CDR3 protein: CSAQNRGVYEQYF

D gene: NA
V gene: TRBV5-4
clone size: NA
J gene: TRBJ1-2
CDR3 DNA: TGTGCCAGCAGCTTGGGGGGGAGCCTCAATAACTATGGCTACACCTTC
CDR3 protein: CASSLGGSLNNYGYTF

D gene: NA
V gene: TRBV3-1/TRBV3-2
clone size: NA
J gene: TRBJ1-1
CDR3 DNA: TGTGCCAGCAGCCAAGGAGCATGGGGGAACACTGAAGCTTTCTTT
CDR3 protein: CASSQGAWGNTEAFF

D gene: TRBD2
V gene: TRBV9
clone size: few
J gene: TRBJ2-7
CDR3 DNA: TGTGCCAGCAGCGTTGGCCCAGCGGGGAACCTATACGAGCAGTACTTC
CDR3 protein: CASSVGPAGNLYEQYF

D gene: NA
V gene: TRBV6-2/TRBV6-3
clone size: NA
J gene: TRBJ2-7
CDR3 DNA: TGTGCCAGCAGTGTGAAAATTTACGAGCAGTACTTC
CDR3 protein: CASSVKIYEQYF

D gene: NA
V gene: TRBV7-9
clone size: NA
J gene: TRBJ2-7
CDR3 DNA: TGTGCCAGCAGCTTCCCAGCTACCTACGAGCAGTACTTC
CDR3 protein: CASSFPATYEQYF

D gene: TRBD1
V gene: TRBV19
clone size: NA
J gene: TRBJ2-7
CDR3 DNA: TGTGCCAGTAGTAACCGGGACAGGAGCTACGAGCAGTACTTC
CDR3 protein: CASSNRDRSYEQYF

D gene: NA
V gene: TRBV30
clone size: once
J gene: TRBJ2-2
CDR3 DNA: TGTGCCTGGAGTGTAGTAGGAAGCACCGGGGAGCTGTTTTTT
CDR3 protein: CAWSVVGSTGELFF

D gene: TRBD1
V gene: TRBV7-2
clone size: NA
J gene: TRBJ1-4
CDR3 DNA: TGTGCCAGCAGCTTAGCACAGGGGTCTAATGAAAAACTGTTTTTT
CDR3 protein: CASSLAQGSNEKLFF

D gene: NA
V gene: TRBV5-1
clone size: NA
J gene: TRBJ1-4
CDR3 DNA: TGCGCCAGCAGCTTGACACCGCACAGGGATTCTAATGAAAAACTGTTTTTT
CDR3 protein: CASSLTPHRDSNEKLFF

D gene: NA
V gene: TRBV6-1
clone size: NA
J gene: TRBJ1-2
CDR3 DNA: TGTGCCAGCAGTGAGCGCCGGGACAATAGCGGCTACACCTTC
CDR3 protein: CASSERRDNSGYTF

D gene: NA
V gene: TRBV7-2
clone size: NA
J gene: TRBJ2-1
CDR3 DNA: TGTGCCAGCAGCTTAGTTCAGAACAATGAGCAGTTCTTC
CDR3 protein: CASSLVQNNEQFF

D gene: NA
V gene: TRBV12-3/TRBV12-4
clone size: NA
J gene: TRBJ2-3
CDR3 DNA: TGTGCCAGCAGTTTAATTTCGGATACGCGGTATTTT
CDR3 protein: CASSLISDTRYF

D gene: NA
V gene: TRBV14
clone size: NA
J gene: TRBJ2-7
CDR3 DNA: TGTGCCAGCAGCCAAGGGGTAGCCCCCTACGAGCAGTACTTC
CDR3 protein: CASSQGVAPYEQYF

D gene: NA
V gene: TRBV6-4
clone size: NA
J gene: TRBJ2-3
CDR3 DNA: TGTGCCAGCAGTGCGCCCCGGTCAGATACGCAGTATTTT
CDR3 protein: CASSAPRSDTQYF

D gene: TRBD2
V gene: TRBV13
clone size: NA
J gene: TRBJ2-1
CDR3 DNA: TGTGCCAGCAGCATGCGGACTAGCGGGGTACGCGAGCAGTTCTTC
CDR3 protein: CASSMRTSGVREQFF

D gene: NA
V gene: TRBV7-2
clone size: few
J gene: TRBJ2-7
CDR3 DNA: TGTGCCAGCAGCTCGCTATACGAGCAGTACTTC
CDR3 protein: CASSSLYEQYF

D gene: NA
V gene: TRBV6-5
clone size: NA
J gene: TRBJ2-7
CDR3 DNA: TGTGCCAGCAGTCTATCCAGGGGTCTTTCCTACGAGCAGTACTTC
CDR3 protein: CASSLSRGLSYEQYF

D gene: TRBD1
V gene: TRBV7-9
clone size: NA
J gene: TRBJ2-1
CDR3 DNA: TGTGCCAGCAGGGCCCCCGGGACAGGGGGATATGAGCAGTTCTTC
CDR3 protein: CASRAPGTGGYEQFF

D gene: NA
V gene: TRBV27
clone size: NA
J gene: TRBJ2-1
CDR3 DNA: TGTGCCAGCAGTTTAGTCCGGGGGAGCTCCTACAATGAGCAGTTCTTC
CDR3 protein: CASSLVRGSSYNEQFF

D gene: NA
V gene: TRBV5-1
clone size: NA
J gene: TRBJ2-1
CDR3 DNA: TGCGCCAGCAGCTTTGGGGGGGCCCCAGGCAATGAGCAGTTCTTC
CDR3 protein: CASSFGGAPGNEQFF

D gene: NA
V gene: TRBV6-6
clone size: NA
J gene: TRBJ1-2
CDR3 DNA: TGTGCCAGCAGTTTTAGTCTGGCCTATGGCTACACCTTC
CDR3 protein: CASSFSLAYGYTF

D gene: TRBD1
V gene: TRBV24-1
clone size: few
J gene: TRBJ2-3
CDR3 DNA: TGTGCCACCACGGGACAGGAAAAAGATACGCAGTATTTT
CDR3 protein: CATTGQEKDTQYF

D gene: NA
V gene: TRBV30
clone size: NA
J gene: TRBJ2-7
CDR3 DNA: TGTGCCCACGCCGGGCATCTCTACGAGCAGTACTTC
CDR3 protein: CAHAGHLYEQYF